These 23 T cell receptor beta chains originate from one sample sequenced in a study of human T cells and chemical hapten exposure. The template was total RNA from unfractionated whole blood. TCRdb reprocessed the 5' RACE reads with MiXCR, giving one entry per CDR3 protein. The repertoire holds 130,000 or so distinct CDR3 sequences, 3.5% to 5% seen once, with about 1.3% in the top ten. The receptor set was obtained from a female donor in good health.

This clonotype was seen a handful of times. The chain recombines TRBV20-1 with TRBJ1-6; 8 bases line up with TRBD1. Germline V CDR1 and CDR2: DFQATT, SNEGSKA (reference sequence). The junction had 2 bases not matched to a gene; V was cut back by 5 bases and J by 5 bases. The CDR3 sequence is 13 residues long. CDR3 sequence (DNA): TGCAGTGCTGGGACAGGAGATAATTCACCCCTCCACTTT. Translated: CSAGTGDNSPLHF.

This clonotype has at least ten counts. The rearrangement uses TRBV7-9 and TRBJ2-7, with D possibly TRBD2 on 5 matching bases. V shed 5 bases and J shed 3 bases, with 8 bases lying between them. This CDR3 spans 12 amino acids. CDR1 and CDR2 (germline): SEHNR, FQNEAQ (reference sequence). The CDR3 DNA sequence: TGTGCCAGCAGCCGAGGGAACTACGAGCAGTACTTC. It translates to CASSRGNYEQYF.

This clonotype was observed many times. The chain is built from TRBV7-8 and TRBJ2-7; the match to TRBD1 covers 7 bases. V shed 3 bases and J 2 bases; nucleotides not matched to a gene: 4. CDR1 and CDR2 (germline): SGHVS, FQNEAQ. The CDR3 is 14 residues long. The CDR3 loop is CASSFLGGAYEQYF. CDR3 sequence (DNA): TGTGCCAGCAGCTTCCTAGGGGGCGCCTACGAGCAGTACTTC.

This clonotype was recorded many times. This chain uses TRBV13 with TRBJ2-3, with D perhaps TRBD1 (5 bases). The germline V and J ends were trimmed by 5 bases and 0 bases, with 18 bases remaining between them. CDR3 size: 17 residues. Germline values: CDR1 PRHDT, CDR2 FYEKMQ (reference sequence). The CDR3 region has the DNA TGTGCCAGCAGCCGTAATAGGGGCAGGAGAAGCACAGATACGCAGTATTTT. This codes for CASSRNRGRRSTDTQYF.

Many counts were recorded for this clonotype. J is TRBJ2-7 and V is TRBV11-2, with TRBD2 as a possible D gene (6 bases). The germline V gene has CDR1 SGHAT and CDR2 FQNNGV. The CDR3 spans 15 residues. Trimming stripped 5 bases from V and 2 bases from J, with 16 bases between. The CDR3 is CASSPPRSGAYEQYF. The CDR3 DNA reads TGTGCCAGCAGCCCTCCGCGGTCGGGGGCCTACGAGCAGTACTTC.

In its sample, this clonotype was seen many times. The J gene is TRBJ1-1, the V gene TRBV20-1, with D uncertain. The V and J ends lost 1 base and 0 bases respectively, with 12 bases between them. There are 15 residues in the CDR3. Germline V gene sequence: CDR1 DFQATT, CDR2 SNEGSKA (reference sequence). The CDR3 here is CSARVGTAMNTEAFF. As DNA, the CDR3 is TGCAGTGCTAGAGTAGGAACAGCCATGAACACTGAAGCTTTCTTT.

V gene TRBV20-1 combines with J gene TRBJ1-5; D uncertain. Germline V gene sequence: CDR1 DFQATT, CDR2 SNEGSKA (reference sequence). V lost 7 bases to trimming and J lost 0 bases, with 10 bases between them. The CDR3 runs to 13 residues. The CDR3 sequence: CSVLQVSNQPQHF. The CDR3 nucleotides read TGCAGTGTCCTTCAGGTTAGCAATCAGCCCCAGCATTTT.

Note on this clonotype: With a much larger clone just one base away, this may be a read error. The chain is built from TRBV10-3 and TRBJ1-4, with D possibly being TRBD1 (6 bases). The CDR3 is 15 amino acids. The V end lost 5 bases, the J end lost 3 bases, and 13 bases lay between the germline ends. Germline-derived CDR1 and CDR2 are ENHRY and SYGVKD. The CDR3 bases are TGTGCCATCAGTAATCGAAAGGGGGCTAATGAAAAACTGTTTTTT. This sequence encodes CAISNRKGANEKLFF.

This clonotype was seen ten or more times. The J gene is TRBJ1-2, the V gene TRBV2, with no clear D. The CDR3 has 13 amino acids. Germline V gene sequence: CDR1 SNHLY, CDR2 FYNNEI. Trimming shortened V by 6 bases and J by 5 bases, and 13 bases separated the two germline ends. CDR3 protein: CASRESSGYGYTF. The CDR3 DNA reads TGTGCCAGCAGGGAGTCCTCTGGGTATGGCTACACCTTC. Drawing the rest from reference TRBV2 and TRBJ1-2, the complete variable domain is EPEVTQTPSHQVTQMGQEVILRCVPISNHLYFYWYRQILGQKVEFLVSFYNNEISEKSEIFDDQFSVERPDGSNFTLKIRSTKLEDSAMYFCASRESSGYGYTFGSGTRLTVV.

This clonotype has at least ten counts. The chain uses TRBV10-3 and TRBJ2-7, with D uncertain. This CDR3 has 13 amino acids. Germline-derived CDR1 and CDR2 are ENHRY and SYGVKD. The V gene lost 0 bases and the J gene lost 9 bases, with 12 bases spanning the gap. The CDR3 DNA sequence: TGTGCCATCAGTGAGTCTGGCGGCGGCGGGCAGTACTTC. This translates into CAISESGGGGQYF.

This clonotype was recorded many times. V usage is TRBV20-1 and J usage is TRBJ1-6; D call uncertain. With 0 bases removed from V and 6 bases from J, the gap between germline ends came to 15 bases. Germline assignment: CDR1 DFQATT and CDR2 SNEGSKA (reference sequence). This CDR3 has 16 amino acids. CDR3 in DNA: TGCAGTGCTAGAGAGAGACGGACCGGTTTTAATTCACCCCTCCACTTT. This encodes CSARERRTGFNSPLHF.

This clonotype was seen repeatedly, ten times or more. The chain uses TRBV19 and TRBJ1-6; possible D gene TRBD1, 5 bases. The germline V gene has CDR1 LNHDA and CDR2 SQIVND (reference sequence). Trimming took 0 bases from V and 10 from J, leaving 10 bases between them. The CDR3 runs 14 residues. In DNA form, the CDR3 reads TGTGCCAGTAGTATAGAACTACAGGTGTCACCCCTCCACTTT. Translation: CASSIELQVSPLHF.

This chain's CDR3 is CASSSTSGETNTEAFF. CDR3 coding DNA: TGCGCCAGCAGCTCCACGTCCGGGGAGACGAACACTGAAGCTTTCTTT. The V call is TRBV5-1, the J call TRBJ1-1; D gene uncertain. V was clipped by 3 bases and J by 1 base, with 16 bases between them. The germline V gene encodes CDR1 SGHRS and CDR2 YFSETQ. This CDR3 has 16 residues.

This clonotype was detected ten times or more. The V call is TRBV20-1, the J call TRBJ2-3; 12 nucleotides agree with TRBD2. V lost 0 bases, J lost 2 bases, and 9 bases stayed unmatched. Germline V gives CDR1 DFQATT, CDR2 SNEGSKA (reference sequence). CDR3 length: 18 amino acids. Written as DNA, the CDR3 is TGCAGTGCTAGAGACGGCCGACTAGCGGGGGCCTCCACAGATACGCAGTATTTT. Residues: CSARDGRLAGASTDTQYF.

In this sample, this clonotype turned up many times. In DNA form, the CDR3 reads TGTGCCAGCAGCCCCCACACCGGGGAGCTGTTTTTT. Translated, it gives CASSPHTGELFF. The chain employs TRBV12-3 or TRBV12-4 and TRBJ2-2; no reliable D call. V was trimmed by 6 bases and J by 3 bases, leaving 5 bases between them. This CDR3 contains 12 residues.

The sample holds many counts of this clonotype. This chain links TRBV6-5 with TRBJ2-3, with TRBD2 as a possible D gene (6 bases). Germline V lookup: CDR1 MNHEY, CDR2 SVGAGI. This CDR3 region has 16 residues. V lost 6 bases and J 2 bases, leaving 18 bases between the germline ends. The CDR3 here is CASSRPGLDNTDTQYF. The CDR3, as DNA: TGTGCCAGCAGCCGACCGGGACTCGATAACACAGATACGCAGTATTTT.

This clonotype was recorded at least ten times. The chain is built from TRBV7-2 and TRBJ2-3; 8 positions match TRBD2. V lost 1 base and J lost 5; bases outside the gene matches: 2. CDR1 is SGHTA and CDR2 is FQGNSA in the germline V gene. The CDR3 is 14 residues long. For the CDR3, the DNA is TGTGCCAGCAGCTTAGTAACTAGCGGAGATACGCAGTATTTT. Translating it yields CASSLVTSGDTQYF.

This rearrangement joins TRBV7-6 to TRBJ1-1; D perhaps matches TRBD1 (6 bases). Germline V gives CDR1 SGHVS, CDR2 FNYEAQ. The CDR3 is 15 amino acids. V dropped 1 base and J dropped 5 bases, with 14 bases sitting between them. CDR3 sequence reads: CASSLGAGVRTEAFF. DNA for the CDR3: TGTGCCAGCAGCTTAGGGGCAGGGGTTAGGACTGAAGCTTTCTTT.

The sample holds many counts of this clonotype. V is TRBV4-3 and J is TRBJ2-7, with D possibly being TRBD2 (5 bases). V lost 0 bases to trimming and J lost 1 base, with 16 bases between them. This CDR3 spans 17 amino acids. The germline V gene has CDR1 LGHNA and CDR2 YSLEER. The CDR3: CASSQEGPGIYSYEQYF. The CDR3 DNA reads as TGCGCCAGCAGCCAAGAGGGCCCGGGGATCTATTCCTACGAGCAGTACTTC.

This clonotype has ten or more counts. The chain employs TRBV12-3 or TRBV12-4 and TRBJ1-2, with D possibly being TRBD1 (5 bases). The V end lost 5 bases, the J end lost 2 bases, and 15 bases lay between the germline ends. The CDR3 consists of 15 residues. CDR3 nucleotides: TGTGCCAGCAGTCACCGGGACGGCCGCAACTATGGCTACACCTTC. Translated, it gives CASSHRDGRNYGYTF.

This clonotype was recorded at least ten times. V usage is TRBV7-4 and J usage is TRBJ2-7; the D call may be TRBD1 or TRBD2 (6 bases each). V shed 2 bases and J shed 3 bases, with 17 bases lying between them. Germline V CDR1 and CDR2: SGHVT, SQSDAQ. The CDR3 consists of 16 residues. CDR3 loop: CASSLRGVDIYYEQYF. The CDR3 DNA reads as TGTGCCAGCAGCTTAAGGGGGGTGGACATATACTACGAGCAGTACTTC.

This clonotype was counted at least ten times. The CDR3 reads CSARVVETGELFF. CDR3 DNA sequence: TGCAGTGCTAGAGTAGTTGAGACCGGGGAGCTGTTTTTT. The J gene is TRBJ2-2, the V gene TRBV20-1, with D hard to call. In germline, CDR1 is DFQATT, CDR2 SNEGSKA (reference sequence). V lost 1 base to trimming and J lost 5 bases, with 8 bases between them. The CDR3 is 13 residues long.

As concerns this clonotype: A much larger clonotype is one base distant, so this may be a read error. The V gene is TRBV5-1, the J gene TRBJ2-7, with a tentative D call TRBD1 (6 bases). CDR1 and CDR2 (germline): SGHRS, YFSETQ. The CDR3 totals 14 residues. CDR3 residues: CGSSTGQSSYEQYF. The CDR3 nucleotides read TGCGGCAGCAGCACCGGACAGTCTTCCTACGAGCAGTACTTC.